A selection of T cell receptor beta chains follows, all from one sample in a study of cytomegalovirus exposure and HLA in healthy donors. Method: immunoSEQ multiplex PCR; TCRdb's copy keeps in-frame clones and lacks some. The sample has about 180,000 clones; roughly 84% are singletons. The sequencing input was PBMCs. The receptors come from a girl aged 2-9 years in good health and CMV-seropositive. Each CDR3 is given with its conserved first and last residue. A D gene is named only where the DNA matches it firmly. Clone size is stated in some rows and not others, as once, few, many or a class when expanded.

d_gene,j_gene,abundance,len,v_gene,CDR3nt,CDR3aa
.,TRBJ1-1,.,14,TRBV7-9,TGTGCCAGCAACCGGGACACCCAGAACACTGAAGCTTTCTTT,CASNRDTQNTEAFF
TRBD2,TRBJ2-1,.,19,TRBV5-1,TGCGCCAGCAGCTTGGGCTGGGGAGCGGGAGGGACATCCTACAATGAGCAGTTCTTC,CASSLGWGAGGTSYNEQFF
.,TRBJ2-1,.,13,TRBV11-2,TGTGCCAGCAGCTTAGGAGGGGGAAATGAGCAGTTCTTC,CASSLGGGNEQFF
.,TRBJ1-5,.,14,TRBV9,TGTGCCAGCAGCGTTAACAGGGAAGATCAGCCCCAGCATTTT,CASSVNREDQPQHF
.,TRBJ2-7,.,14,TRBV5-6,TGTGCCAGCAGCTTGCCGAGCTGGAGGAGCGAGCAGTACTTC,CASSLPSWRSEQYF
TRBD2,TRBJ2-3,.,15,TRBV30,TGTGCCTGGGTACCGGGACTAGCTGGTCGAGATACGCAGTATTTT,CAWVPGLAGRDTQYF
.,TRBJ2-2,.,14,TRBV5-1,TGCGCCAGCAGCTTAGTAGGGGAGGTCGGGGAGCTGTTTTTT,CASSLVGEVGELFF
TRBD2,TRBJ2-5,.,18,TRBV7-9,TGTGCCAGCAGCCTCCCCAGGACTAGCGGTCTTAGGGGGGAGACCCAGTACTTC,CASSLPRTSGLRGETQYF
.,TRBJ1-4,.,15,TRBV7-9,TGTGCCAGCAGCTTAGTGGTCGCAAGGGGTGAAAAACTGTTTTTT,CASSLVVARGEKLFF
TRBD1,TRBJ1-6,.,14,TRBV7-8,TGTGCCAGCAGCCTTACAGGGGAGATATCACCCCTCCACTTT,CASSLTGEISPLHF
.,TRBJ1-2,.,13,TRBV6-1,TGTGCCAGCAGTGAGATGGTCCAGGGTGCCTACACCTTC,CASSEMVQGAYTF
.,TRBJ1-1,.,12,TRBV30,TGTGCCTGGAGAGGGGGTGAAGGGCCAGCTTTCTTT,CAWRGGEGPAFF
.,TRBJ2-2,.,16,TRBV30,TGTGCCTGGAGTGTACTACGTGCGGAGAACACCGGGGAGCTGTTTTTT,CAWSVLRAENTGELFF
TRBD1,TRBJ2-5,.,13,TRBV5-4,TGTGCCAGCAGCTTTGACAGGGGAGAGACCCAGTACTTC,CASSFDRGETQYF
TRBD1,TRBJ1-2,.,16,TRBV10-1,TGCGCCAGCCCACTGGGACAGGGGAGGGTTCGCTATGGCTACACCTTC,CASPLGQGRVRYGYTF
TRBD1,TRBJ1-6,.,14,TRBV7-8,TGTGCCAGCAGCTTTCCGGGACAGACTTCACCCCTCCACTTT,CASSFPGQTSPLHF
.,TRBJ2-3,.,15,TRBV19,TGTGCCAGTAGTATGGCGGCGCTGAACACAGATACGCAGTATTTT,CASSMAALNTDTQYF
.,TRBJ2-7,.,14,TRBV30,TGTGCCTGGATGAGACAGGGAGGCGCAGACGAGCAGTACTTC,CAWMRQGGADEQYF
.,TRBJ1-3,.,12,TRBV28,TGTGCCAGCACCGACCGCGGCTACACCATATATTTT,CASTDRGYTIYF
.,TRBJ2-1,.,13,TRBV30,TGTGCCTGGAGTCTTGCCAGGGATGCTGAGCAGTTCTTC,CAWSLARDAEQFF
TRBD1,TRBJ1-5,few,15,TRBV11-2,TGTGCCAGCAGCTTAGACAGGGGGCCCGATCAGCCCCAGCATTTT,CASSLDRGPDQPQHF
.,TRBJ1-1,.,14,TRBV14,TGTGCCAGCAGCCAACAGGTTCTGAGCACTGAAGCTTTCTTT,CASSQQVLSTEAFF
TRBD2,TRBJ2-1,.,17,TRBV18,TGTGCCAGCTCACTAGGTAGCGGGAACGGCGCCTACAATGAGCAGTTCTTC,CASSLGSGNGAYNEQFF
TRBD1,TRBJ1-6,.,16,TRBV5-6,TGTGCCAGCAGCCGCCAGGGGGGATCCTATAATTCACCCCTCCACTTT,CASSRQGGSYNSPLHF
.,TRBJ1-2,few,13,TRBV4-1,TGCGCCAGCAGCCAAACAGGGCTAGGTGGCTACACCTTC,CASSQTGLGGYTF
.,TRBJ1-1,.,15,TRBV6-5,TGTGCCAGCAGCTCCGGGACACTACCGCCTCAGGCTGCTTTCTTT,CASSSGTLPPQAAFF
.,TRBJ1-2,once,14,TRBV25-1,TGTGCCAGTAATAACCTCGGGAATTTGGAAGGCTACACCTTC,CASNNLGNLEGYTF
TRBD1,TRBJ1-2,.,16,TRBV6-5,TGTGCCAGCAGTTACGATGGACAGGCCTATAACTATGGCTACACCTTC,CASSYDGQAYNYGYTF
TRBD1,TRBJ1-1,.,16,TRBV9,TGTGCCAGCAGCCCAGAACGAGGGGGCGTGGGTACTGAAGCTTTCTTT,CASSPERGGVGTEAFF
.,TRBJ2-7,.,13,TRBV5-5,TGTGCCAGCAGCACTGGCCGGGGGAGGGAGCAGTACTTC,CASSTGRGREQYF
.,TRBJ2-7,few,18,TRBV11-3,TGTGCCAGCTCAAACCCGTGGGATCGGGACACGGATTTCTACGAGCAGTACTTC,CASSNPWDRDTDFYEQYF
TRBD1,TRBJ1-5,.,16,TRBV4-1,TGCGCCAGCAGCCAGTCGGACAGGGGCCCCAATCAGCCCCAGCATTTT,CASSQSDRGPNQPQHF
.,TRBJ1-5,.,14,TRBV5-6,TGTGCCAGCAGCGAGAAGCTTTCAGGGAAGCCCCAGCATTTT,CASSEKLSGKPQHF
.,TRBJ1-1,.,16,TRBV5-1,TGCGCCAGCAGCCCGACAGCCCCCCGGGCGGACACTGAAGCTTTCTTT,CASSPTAPRADTEAFF
.,TRBJ2-5,.,13,TRBV27,TGTGCCAGCAGCTTGACTTACCAAGAGACCCAGTACTTC,CASSLTYQETQYF
TRBD1,TRBJ2-4,.,13,TRBV7-8,TGTGCCAGCAGCCAAACAGGGGTTAACATTCAGTACTTC,CASSQTGVNIQYF
.,TRBJ1-6,.,14,TRBV6-5,TGTGCCAGCAGTTACTGGCAGGGGAATTCACCCCTCCACTTT,CASSYWQGNSPLHF
.,TRBJ2-7,.,14,TRBV29-1,TGCAGCGTTGCCAAACCTTACAAATACTACGAGCAGTACTTC,CSVAKPYKYYEQYF
TRBD1,TRBJ2-2,.,17,TRBV5-1,TGCGCCAGCAGCTCCCGGGACAGGGGTTGGGACACCGGGGAGCTGTTTTTT,CASSSRDRGWDTGELFF
.,TRBJ2-3,.,14,TRBV30,TGTGCCTGGACCTCCGGACTTGGCACAGATACGCAGTATTTT,CAWTSGLGTDTQYF
.,TRBJ2-3,.,14,TRBV10-1,TGCGCCAGCAGCATGCAGGGGCCCACAGATACGCAGTATTTT,CASSMQGPTDTQYF
TRBD2,TRBJ2-7,.,16,TRBV6-5,TGTGCCAGCAGTTACACATTAGCGGGAGTCTCCTACGAGCAGTACTTC,CASSYTLAGVSYEQYF
TRBD2,TRBJ2-3,.,19,TRBV11-2,TGTGCCAGCAGCTTAGGTTTGAGACTAGCGGGATTGGGCACAGATACGCAGTATTTT,CASSLGLRLAGLGTDTQYF
TRBD1,TRBJ2-7,.,14,TRBV2,TGTGCCAGCAGCGGACAGGGGGCTTTTTACGAGCAGTACTTC,CASSGQGAFYEQYF
TRBD1,TRBJ1-3,.,15,TRBV9,TGTGCCAGCAGCGCAGGACAGGGCTCCGGAAACACCATATATTTT,CASSAGQGSGNTIYF
.,TRBJ2-7,.,11,TRBV20-1,TGCAGTGCTAGCCCCACTCGTGAGCAGTACTTC,CSASPTREQYF
.,TRBJ1-3,.,11,TRBV30,TGTGCCTGGAGTCTGAGGAACACCATATATTTT,CAWSLRNTIYF
TRBD1,TRBJ1-5,.,19,TRBV6-4,TGTGCCAGCAGCTGGACAGGGGCTCCCTGCCAATATAGCAATCAGCCCCAGCATTTT,CASSWTGAPCQYSNQPQHF
TRBD1,TRBJ1-1,.,15,TRBV5-1,TGCGCCAGCAGCTTGGCCCAGGGGGTATCGGCTGAAGCTTTCTTT,CASSLAQGVSAEAFF
TRBD1,TRBJ2-2,.,17,TRBV23-1,TGCGCCAGCAGTCAATCGGTAGGGACAGGGTGCACCGGGGAGCTGTTTTTT,CASSQSVGTGCTGELFF
TRBD2,TRBJ2-7,.,15,TRBV5-4,TGTGCCAGCAGCTTGAGGACTAGGTCGTCCTACGAGCAGTACTTC,CASSLRTRSSYEQYF
TRBD2,TRBJ2-1,.,15,TRBV5-1,TGCGCCAGCAGCTTAGCTAGCGGGGGGGGAAATGAGCAGTTCTTC,CASSLASGGGNEQFF
.,TRBJ2-7,.,14,TRBV11-2,TGTGCCAGCAGCTTAATATCGGGTTCCTACGAGCAGTACTTC,CASSLISGSYEQYF
.,TRBJ2-7,once,16,TRBV28,TGTGCCAGCAGTCCAGCTCGGACAGAGGTCTCCTACGAGCAGTACTTC,CASSPARTEVSYEQYF
TRBD1,TRBJ2-3,.,15,TRBV5-1,TGCGCCAGCAGCAGGGACAGGGGGGGCACAGATACGCAGTATTTT,CASSRDRGGTDTQYF
.,TRBJ1-1,.,15,TRBV30,TGTGCCTGGATTCGGCTCGGGGGTCTGGGCACTGAAGCTTTCTTT,CAWIRLGGLGTEAFF
.,TRBJ2-3,once,14,TRBV5-4,TGTGCCAGCAGCTTGGAAGTACTCACAGATACGCAGTATTTT,CASSLEVLTDTQYF
.,TRBJ1-1,.,15,TRBV11-2,TGTGCCAGCAGCTTTCCGGCCGGGGGAGCCACTGAAGCTTTCTTT,CASSFPAGGATEAFF
TRBD2,TRBJ2-7,.,16,TRBV6-6,TGTGCCAGCAGCCCGGCGGGACTAGCGGGATCGTTTGAGCAGTACTTC,CASSPAGLAGSFEQYF
.,TRBJ1-5,few,15,TRBV10-1,TGCGCCAGCGATTGTCTGCGGATTTCCAATCAGCCCCAGCATTTT,CASDCLRISNQPQHF